This T cell receptor (beta chain) was observed in a study of shared clonotypes between healthy human individuals. Assay used: immunoSEQ multiplex PCR; TCRdb lists only in-frame clones, some missing. This repertoire shows some 1,400,000 clones, about 96% found once; its top ten account for 0.95% to 1.5%. General study findings and limits: Only a few donors were included, so the genetic and exposure-history diversity represented was limited.

This clone came up once. Its specificity is not known. The V gene's germline CDR1 is SGHDN and CDR2 FVKESK. The CDR3 is 20 amino acids. V shed 3 bases and J 4 bases; nucleotides not matched to a gene: 22. V gene TRBV14 combines with J gene TRBJ2-5; 8 bases match TRBD2. The sample was naive CD4+ T cells sorted from blood. Subset here: CD45RA+ positively selected. The receptor's source is a man younger than 40 in good health. In DNA, the CDR3 is TGTGCCAGCAGCCACCCCCCGGGGTTTTGGCGGGAGGTCGATGGAGAGACCCAGTACTTC. This sequence encodes CASSHPPGFWREVDGETQYF.